The 6 T cell receptor beta chains below all came from one sample that was sequenced in a study of blood T cell repertoires in COVID-19 (dated by TCRdb to the early 2020s). Library method: the immunoSEQ multiplex PCR assay. TCRdb took this table from immuneACCESS and kept in-frame rearrangements with V and J called. Such tables lack part of the clones; where checked against another copy, unresolved V genes explain under half of the gap, and the rest is unexplained. The sample records around 250,000 clones, almost 85% of which are singletons. Approximately 9.1% of the sample belongs to the ten largest clones. The sequenced sample was PBMCs or T cells enriched from blood (not recorded which). These receptors were taken from a woman between 45 and 65 years old with acute COVID-19.

The rearrangement joins TRBV19 to TRBJ2-5; 9 nucleotides match TRBD1. Losses at the gene ends were 4 bases for V and 2 bases for J; bases not matched to a gene: 5. Germline CDR1 is LNHDA and CDR2 is SQIVND (reference sequence). There are 15 residues in the CDR3. CDR3 sequence: CASSTGQGRQETQYF. DNA for the CDR3: TGTGCCAGTAGTACCGGACAGGGGCGACAAGAGACCCAGTACTTC.

J is TRBJ1-2 and V is TRBV19; 7 nucleotides line up with TRBD1. Germline V gene data show CDR1 as LNHDA and CDR2 as SQIVND (reference sequence). CDR3 length: 14 amino acids. The V and J ends lost 6 bases and 4 bases, in that order; junction bases with no gene match: 8. CDR3 loop: CASSASGTVYGYTF. CDR3 in DNA: TGTGCCAGTAGCGCCTCCGGGACAGTCTATGGCTACACCTTC.

The rearrangement joins TRBV13 to TRBJ1-3; weak D call: TRBD1 (6 bases). The length of the CDR3 is 15 residues. V dropped 6 bases and J dropped 1 base, with 13 bases sitting between them. Germline loops: CDR1 PRHDT, CDR2 FYEKMQ (reference sequence). The CDR3 nucleotides read TGTGCCAGCAGTCTACCAGGGGAATCTGGAAACACCATATATTTT. Residues: CASSLPGESGNTIYF.

This clone was observed a single time. The chain uses TRBV12-3 or TRBV12-4 and TRBJ1-1; 8 bases are shared with TRBD1. This CDR3 has 13 amino acids. Unmatched junction bases numbered 4, after V lost 7 bases and J lost 3 bases. This CDR3 is CASIGQGHTEAFF. The CDR3 DNA reads TGTGCCAGCATAGGACAGGGCCACACTGAAGCTTTCTTT.

This sequence joins TRBV6-2 or TRBV6-3 and TRBJ1-1; D gene unclear. Germline CDR1 is MNHEY and CDR2 is SVGEGT. CDR3 length: 13 amino acids. Trimming shortened V by 4 bases and J by 0 bases, and 6 bases separated the two germline ends. The CDR3 sequence: CASSFTLNTEAFF. The DNA for the CDR3 is TGTGCCAGCAGTTTTACACTGAACACTGAAGCTTTCTTT.

As DNA, the CDR3 is TGCGCCAGCAGCCGAGCGTCAGGGGCTACTCTGGGTGGTGAAGCTTTCTTT. Amino acids: CASSRASGATLGGEAFF. V usage is TRBV4-3 and J usage is TRBJ1-1; TRBD1 is a possible D gene (6 bases). The V and J ends lost 4 bases and 7 bases respectively, with 25 bases between them. CDR1 and CDR2 (germline): LGHNA, YSLEER. This CDR3 region has 17 residues.